This T cell receptor (beta chain) was sequenced in a study of T cell clonotyping in hematopoietic cell transplantation. General study points: Pathologically expanded recipient clonotypes increased progressively from day 30 to day 180 as diversity fell. No sorting was done, leaving CD4 and CD8 contributions mixed. Few recipient clonotypes overlapped donors; over 95% were de novo at given depth.

This CDR3 is 15 amino acids long. Per the germline V gene, CDR1 is SNHLY and CDR2 is FYNNEI. Trimming cost V 1 base and J 4 bases, with 11 bases left between them. To note about this clone: What it binds is not known.

Time point specified: recipient sample about 28 days before transplant, after cytoreduction. Recipient blood drawn about 28 days pretransplant and days 30, 100, 180 after. The data were produced by immunoSEQ multiplex PCR, yet TCRdb's version contains in-frame clones alone and is incomplete. The sample includes 20,000 to 30,000 clones, about 79% of them seen just once. The receptor's source is a woman aged 60-75 years with acute myeloid leukemia. Some clones in this sample may be carry-over from other donors' samples. The gene calls are TRBV2 and TRBJ1-5; TRBD1 is a possible D gene (6 bases). This sample comprised peripheral blood mononuclear cells, obtained before stem cell transplant. CDR3 DNA: TGTGCCAGCAGTGAAGGTTGGACAGAGAATCAGCCCCAGCATTTT. It codes for CASSEGWTENQPQHF. Variable domain in full (rest from reference TRBV2 and TRBJ1-5): EPEVTQTPSHQVTQMGQEVILRCVPISNHLYFYWYRQILGQKVEFLVSFYNNEISEKSEIFDDQFSVERPDGSNFTLKIRSTKLEDSAMYFCASSEGWTENQPQHFGDGTRLSIL.